The 16 T cell receptor beta chains presented below share a single source sample, sequenced in a study of T-cell memory formation after mild COVID-19. TCRdb used MiXCR to reprocess the 5' RACE reads, holding one entry per CDR3 protein. The profile covers 350,000 to 450,000 distinct CDR3 sequences, with around 27% appearing a single time and around an eighth taken by the ten largest. The sequenced sample consisted of PBMCs or a T cell subset sorted from them (not recorded which). The receptors derive from an adult woman who had mild COVID-19 (a few samples of this study predate the infection). Cell type and time point are not known.

The chain links TRBV29-1 to TRBJ2-1, with TRBD1 matching over 10 bases. The length of the CDR3 is 11 residues. V gave up 7 bases and J gave up 6 bases; unmatched junction bases: 0. The germline CDR1 and CDR2 sequences are SQVTM and ANQGSEA. CDR3 nucleotide sequence: TGCAGCGGGGACAGGGGCAATGAGCAGTTCTTC. Protein sequence: CSGDRGNEQFF.

This clonotype was detected a few times. The CDR3 protein is CASSVTGTRAYEQYF. In nucleotides, the CDR3 is TGTGCCAGCAGCGTAACCGGGACGAGGGCCTACGAGCAGTACTTC. The chain is built from TRBV9 and TRBJ2-7; D possibly matches TRBD1 or TRBD2 (5 bases each). The CDR3 consists of 15 residues. CDR1 is SGDLS, CDR2 YYNGEE, per germline. The V and J ends lost 1 base and 2 bases respectively, with 13 bases between them.

This clonotype was seen only a few times. At one end the junction does not follow the germline gene, possibly because of a read error. The chain joins TRBV10-3 to TRBJ2-7; 9 bases agree with TRBD1. This CDR3 is built from 12 residues. From germline, CDR1 is ENHRY and CDR2 SYGVKD. The CDR3 region has the DNA TGTGCCATCAGCCCGGGACAGGGAATACACGACTTC. This encodes CAISPGQGIHDF.

The chain joins TRBV2 to TRBJ2-7; 7 bases fit TRBD2. The V segment lost 5 bases and the J segment 2 bases; nucleotides outside the gene matches: 3. The CDR3 is made up of 13 amino acids. Germline V lookup: CDR1 SNHLY, CDR2 FYNNEI. The CDR3 nucleotides read TGTGCCAGCAGTCGACTAGCTGCCTACGAGCAGTACTTC. It encodes CASSRLAAYEQYF. The whole variable domain, filled in from reference TRBV2 and TRBJ2-7, reads EPEVTQTPSHQVTQMGQEVILRCVPISNHLYFYWYRQILGQKVEFLVSFYNNEISEKSEIFDDQFSVERPDGSNFTLKIRSTKLEDSAMYFCASSRLAAYEQYFGPGTRLTVT.

This clonotype was counted only a few times. J is TRBJ1-4 and V is TRBV10-3; D is undetermined. V lost 2 bases, J lost 3 bases, and 10 bases lay in between. Germline CDR1 reads ENHRY; CDR2 reads SYGVKD. The CDR3 length is 15 residues. CDR3 residues: CAISETGGSNEKLFF. In nucleotides, the CDR3 is TGTGCCATCAGTGAGACTGGAGGATCTAATGAAAAACTGTTTTTT.

This clonotype was detected only a few times. V is TRBV27 and J is TRBJ2-7; D call uncertain. The CDR3 totals 13 residues. Deletions cut 3 bases from V and 6 bases from J, with 12 bases between. In germline, CDR1 is MNHEY, CDR2 SMNVEV (reference sequence). The CDR3 sequence is CASSFALGSEQYF. CDR3 coding DNA: TGTGCCAGCAGTTTCGCCCTCGGGTCCGAGCAGTACTTC.

V and J are TRBV13 and TRBJ2-7, with D tentatively TRBD1 (6 bases). V was shortened by 0 bases and J by 1 base, with 19 bases between the two germline ends. The CDR3 runs to 18 residues. Germline CDR1 reads PRHDT; CDR2 reads FYEKMQ (reference sequence). CDR3 protein: CASSLGLSQQGWSYEQYF. CDR3 in DNA: TGTGCCAGCAGCTTAGGCCTCTCTCAGCAGGGGTGGTCCTACGAGCAGTACTTC.

The chain employs TRBV20-1 and TRBJ2-1; 13 bases are a match to TRBD2. V trimming: 7 bases; J trimming: 7 bases; junction bases outside the gene matches: 1. The CDR3 sequence is 12 residues long. CDR1 is DFQATT, CDR2 SNEGSKA, per germline (reference sequence). The CDR3 bases are TGCAGTGGGACTAGCGGGGGTAATGAGCAGTTCTTC. Protein: CSGTSGGNEQFF.

The CDR3 is CATSDSGGGYDNEQFF. CDR3 sequence (DNA): TGTGCCACCAGTGATTCCGGGGGGGGCTACGACAATGAGCAGTTCTTC. The J gene is TRBJ2-1, the V gene TRBV24-1; 8 bases are a match to TRBD2. The germline gives CDR1 KGHDR, CDR2 SFDVKD. CDR3 length: 16 amino acids. The trim removed 2 bases at V and 5 bases at J, leaving 7 bases unmatched.

The chain joins TRBV24-1 to TRBJ2-2; no clear D gene. CDR3 length: 11 amino acids. The ends were cut back, 5 bases at V and 6 bases at J, with 3 bases in the middle. The V gene's germline CDR1 is KGHDR and CDR2 SFDVKD. The CDR3: CATSGPGELFF. DNA of the CDR3: TGTGCCACCAGTGGGCCCGGGGAGCTGTTTTTT.

The chain links TRBV25-1 to TRBJ2-5; 10 nucleotides line up with TRBD1. The CDR3 has 16 residues. V lost 2 bases, J lost 2 bases, and 5 bases stayed unmatched. The germline gives CDR1 MGHDK, CDR2 SYGVNS. The CDR3 nucleotides are TGTGCCAGCAGTGAAGGGGGGGGACAGGGGCAAGAGACCCAGTACTTC. Translation gives CASSEGGGQGQETQYF.

V usage is TRBV5-6 and J usage is TRBJ1-2; D is perhaps TRBD1 (6 bases). V gave up 4 bases and J gave up 4 bases, with 17 bases separating them. The CDR3 extends over 15 amino acids. Germline CDR1 is SGHDT and CDR2 is YYEEEE. DNA for the CDR3: TGTGCCAGCAGCCCCGAGGGGGGGCGTAGCTATGGCTACACCTTC. The encoded protein is CASSPEGGRSYGYTF.

The CDR3 here is CASSRRGGFQETQYF. In DNA, the CDR3 is TGCGCCAGCAGCCGTCGGGGCGGATTTCAAGAGACCCAGTACTTC. The V and J genes are TRBV4-3 and TRBJ2-5; either TRBD1 or TRBD2 may supply D (5 bases each). Deletions cut 4 bases from V and 2 bases from J, with 14 bases between. There are 15 residues in the CDR3. Germline assignment: CDR1 LGHNA and CDR2 YSLEER.

A few counts support this clonotype. The chain links TRBV4-1 to TRBJ2-2, with D perhaps matching TRBD1 (5 bases). The CDR3 has 18 residues. The ends were cut back, 0 bases at V and 7 bases at J, with 21 bases in the middle. The V gene's germline CDR1 is MGHRA and CDR2 YSYEKL. The CDR3 DNA reads TGCGCCAGCAGCCAAGAAGTGACGAGATCAGGGTTCGGCGGGGAGCTGTTTTTT. As protein: CASSQEVTRSGFGGELFF.

This clonotype was seen only a few times. The V call is TRBV5-1, the J call TRBJ1-4; no clear D gene. Germline V lookup: CDR1 SGHRS, CDR2 YFSETQ. The CDR3 loop spans 12 amino acids. V was clipped by 4 bases and J by 11 bases, with 12 bases between them. The CDR3: CASSPSDGKLFF. The CDR3 bases are TGCGCCAGCAGCCCAAGTGACGGGAAACTGTTTTTT.

This rearrangement joins TRBV25-1 to TRBJ1-4, with D unresolved. V lost 0 bases to trimming and J lost 1 base, with 6 bases between them. This CDR3 has 15 residues. The germline CDR1 and CDR2 sequences are MGHDK and SYGVNS. The CDR3 loop is CASSEYKGTNEKLFF. CDR3 DNA sequence: TGTGCCAGCAGTGAATACAAGGGAACTAATGAAAAACTGTTTTTT.